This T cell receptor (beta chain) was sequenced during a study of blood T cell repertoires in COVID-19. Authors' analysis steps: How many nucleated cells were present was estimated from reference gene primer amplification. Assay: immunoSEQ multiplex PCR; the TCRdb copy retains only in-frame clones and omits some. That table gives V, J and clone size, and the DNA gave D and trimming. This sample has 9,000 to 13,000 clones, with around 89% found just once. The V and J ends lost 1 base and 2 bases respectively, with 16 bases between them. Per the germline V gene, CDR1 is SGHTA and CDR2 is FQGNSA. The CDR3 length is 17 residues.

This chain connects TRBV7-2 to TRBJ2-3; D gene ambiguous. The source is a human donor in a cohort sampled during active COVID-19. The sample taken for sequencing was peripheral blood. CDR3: CASSLDGQVLATDTQYF. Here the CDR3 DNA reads TGTGCCAGCAGCTTAGATGGTCAGGTCCTGGCCACAGATACGCAGTATTTT.